These T cell receptor beta chains were read from a single sample in a study of Graves' ophthalmopathy and Graves' hyperthyroidism. Each CDR3 protein is one row after TCRdb ran MiXCR on the multiplex PCR reads. The table has 300,000 to 450,000 distinct CDR3 sequences, about 17% seen once. Material for sequencing was peripheral blood. All receptors come from an adult woman with stable Graves' hyperthyroidism. The CDR3 runs from the conserved cysteine through the conserved F or W. D genes are given only for firm matches. Size is omitted from some rows. Given values are once, few, many or a class for expanded clones.

size,D,V,J,DNA,CDR3
many,TRBD1,TRBV6-5,TRBJ1-5,TGTGCCAGCAGTTCCATGGGACAGGGGAAGTCCCAGCATTTT,CASSSMGQGKSQHF
many,.,TRBV12-3/TRBV12-4,TRBJ2-7,TGTGCCAGCACCCAGGGAGAGTACGAGCAGTACTTC,CASTQGEYEQYF
many,TRBD2,TRBV2,TRBJ2-5,TGTGCCAGCAGGAGGACTAGCGGTCAAGAGACCCAGTACTTC,CASRRTSGQETQYF
many,.,TRBV12-3/TRBV12-4,TRBJ1-5,TGTGCCAGCAGTTTACCCGGCGGAGTCAATCAGCCCCAGCATTTT,CASSLPGGVNQPQHF
.,TRBD2,TRBV20-1,TRBJ2-7,TGCAGTGCCCCTGGGACTAGCGGGAGGTATAACGAGCAGTACTTC,CSAPGTSGRYNEQYF
many,.,TRBV19,TRBJ1-1,TGTGCCAGTAGTATCGGTATGCCGAACACTGAAGCTTTCTTT,CASSIGMPNTEAFF
.,TRBD2,TRBV11-2,TRBJ2-7,TGTGCCAGCAGCCCCTGGGCGGGACTAGCCGGAACCAGCTCCTACGAGCAGTACTTC,CASSPWAGLAGTSSYEQYF
many,.,TRBV19,TRBJ2-7,TGTGCCAGTAGCTCTGCGGGGGCAGTAAACTACGAGCAGTACTTC,CASSSAGAVNYEQYF
many,TRBD1,TRBV6-1,TRBJ2-5,TGTGCCAGCAGACCCGGACAGGGTAGGGAGACCCAGTACTTC,CASRPGQGRETQYF
many,TRBD2,TRBV6-2/TRBV6-3,TRBJ2-2,TGTGCCAGCAGTTCCGGTGGACTAGCGGGAGACACCGGGGAGCTGTTTTTT,CASSSGGLAGDTGELFF
many,TRBD1,TRBV10-3,TRBJ2-7,TGTGCCATCAGTTCTGCGGACAGGGTATACGAGCAGTACTTC,CAISSADRVYEQYF
.,.,TRBV5-6,TRBJ2-7,TGTGCCAGCAGCTATGGGATCGCGGCCCACGAGCAGTACTTC,CASSYGIAAHEQYF
many,.,TRBV29-1,TRBJ1-1,TGCAGCGCCCAACCGGACGCTGAAGCTTTCTTT,CSAQPDAEAFF
many,.,TRBV7-8,TRBJ2-7,TGTGCCAGCAGCTTGGGACTGCCGACTTACGAGCAGTACTTC,CASSLGLPTYEQYF
many,TRBD1,TRBV12-3/TRBV12-4,TRBJ2-2,TGTGCCAGCAGGGGAACTGGGACAGGGGGCGGCACCGGGGAGCTGTTTTTT,CASRGTGTGGGTGELFF
many,.,TRBV19,TRBJ2-2,TGTGCTAGCGGCGGTGGACAGATAAACACCGGGGAGCTGTTTTTT,CASGGGQINTGELFF
many,.,TRBV12-3/TRBV12-4,TRBJ1-3,TGTGCCAGTTCTCAGGGACCTGGAAACACCATATATTTT,CASSQGPGNTIYF
.,TRBD1,TRBV7-8,TRBJ1-2,TGTGCCAGCAGTTCCGACAGGGCTGAGTTGGTCGACTATGGCTACACCTTC,CASSSDRAELVDYGYTF
.,.,TRBV7-3,TRBJ1-6,TGTGCCAGCAGCTTGGAATCCTCCTATAATTCACCCCTCCACTTT,CASSLESSYNSPLHF
many,.,TRBV12-3/TRBV12-4,TRBJ2-6,TGTGCCAGCAGTTCTCTGCACCACTCTGGGGCCAACGTCCTGACTTTC,CASSSLHHSGANVLTF
.,.,TRBV27,TRBJ2-2,TGTGCCAGCGCCCCCGGGCTCTCGGGCACCGGGGAGCTGTTTTTT,CASAPGLSGTGELFF
many,TRBD1,TRBV6-5,TRBJ2-7,TGTGCCAGCAGTTACTCCCGGGACAGGGGGCTCTACGAGCAGTACTTC,CASSYSRDRGLYEQYF
many,TRBD1,TRBV4-1,TRBJ2-7,TGCGCCAGCAGCACGCGGACAGGGGACGAGCAGTACTTC,CASSTRTGDEQYF
many,.,TRBV28,TRBJ2-5,TGTGCCAGCTGGGAAGGCCGACTCAGGCGAGAGACCCAGTACTTC,CASWEGRLRRETQYF
many,TRBD2,TRBV28,TRBJ2-2,TGTGCCAGCAGTCCGGGGGGAGACACCGGGGAGCTGTTTTTT,CASSPGGDTGELFF
few,TRBD1,TRBV11-2,TRBJ1-1,TGTGCCAGCAGCTCTGGACAGGGTAGGGACACTGAAGCTTTCTTT,CASSSGQGRDTEAFF
few,.,TRBV7-9,TRBJ2-7,TGTGCCAGTTCCGATTCGGGTTACCCTATCCACGAGCAGTACTTC,CASSDSGYPIHEQYF
many,.,TRBV7-2,TRBJ2-6,TGTGCCAGCAGCTTAGCCCCTCAGGGATACTCTGGGGCCAACGTCCTGACTTTC,CASSLAPQGYSGANVLTF
few,TRBD2,TRBV4-2,TRBJ2-7,TGTGCCAGCAGCCATCCACTAGCGGGCCGCTACGAGCAGTACTTC,CASSHPLAGRYEQYF